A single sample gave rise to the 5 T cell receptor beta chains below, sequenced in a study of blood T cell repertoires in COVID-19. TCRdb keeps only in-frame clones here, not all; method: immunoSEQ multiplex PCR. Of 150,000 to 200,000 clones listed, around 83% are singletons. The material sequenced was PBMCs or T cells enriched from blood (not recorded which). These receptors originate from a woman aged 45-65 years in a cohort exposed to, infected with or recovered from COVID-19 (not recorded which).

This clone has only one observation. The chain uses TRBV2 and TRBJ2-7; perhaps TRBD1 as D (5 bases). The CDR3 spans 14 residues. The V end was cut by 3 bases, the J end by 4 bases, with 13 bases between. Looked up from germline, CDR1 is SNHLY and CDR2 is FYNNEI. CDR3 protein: CASSEKVQAYEQYF. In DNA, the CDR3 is TGTGCCAGCAGTGAGAAAGTACAGGCGTACGAGCAGTACTTC.

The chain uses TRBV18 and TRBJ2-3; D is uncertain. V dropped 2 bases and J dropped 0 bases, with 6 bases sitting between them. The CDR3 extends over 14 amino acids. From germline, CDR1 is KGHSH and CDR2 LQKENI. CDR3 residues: CASSPVPSTDTQYF. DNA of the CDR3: TGTGCCAGCTCACCAGTCCCTAGCACAGATACGCAGTATTTT.

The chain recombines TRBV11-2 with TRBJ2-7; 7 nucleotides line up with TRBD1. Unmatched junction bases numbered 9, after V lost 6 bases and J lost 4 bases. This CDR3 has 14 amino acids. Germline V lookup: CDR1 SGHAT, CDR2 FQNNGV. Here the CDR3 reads CASRRTGGSYEQYF. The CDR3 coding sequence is TGTGCCAGCAGAAGGACAGGCGGGTCTTACGAGCAGTACTTC.

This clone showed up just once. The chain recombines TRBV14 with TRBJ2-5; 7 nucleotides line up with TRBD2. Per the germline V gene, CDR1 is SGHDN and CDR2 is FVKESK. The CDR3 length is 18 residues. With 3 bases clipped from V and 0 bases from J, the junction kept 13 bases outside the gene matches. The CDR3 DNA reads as TGTGCCAGCAGCCAGGGGAATGAGGCGGGGGTGTACCAAGAGACCCAGTACTTC. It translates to CASSQGNEAGVYQETQYF.

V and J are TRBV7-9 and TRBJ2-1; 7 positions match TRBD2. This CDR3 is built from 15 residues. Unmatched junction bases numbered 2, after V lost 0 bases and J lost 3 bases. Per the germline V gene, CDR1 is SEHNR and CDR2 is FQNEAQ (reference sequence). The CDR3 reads CASSLAAGVYNEQFF. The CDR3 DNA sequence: TGTGCCAGCAGCTTAGCGGCGGGAGTCTACAATGAGCAGTTCTTC.